Shown below are 8 T cell receptor beta chains from a single sample sequenced in a study of T cells after yellow fever vaccination. TCRdb reanalysed the 5' RACE reads using MiXCR and keeps one entry per CDR3 protein. The data show 20,000 to 30,000 distinct CDR3 sequences, about 5.5% seen once. The material was PBMCs, either bulk or a sorted T-cell subset (CD4+, CD8+, memory, or dextramer-sorted; not recorded which), obtained 15 days after the yellow fever booster vaccination. Every receptor here comes from a man aged 25 to 45 who received the YFV17D yellow fever vaccine.

This clonotype was seen many times. This chain links TRBV7-2 with TRBJ1-2, with D perhaps TRBD1 (6 bases). CDR1 and CDR2 (germline): SGHTA, FQGNSA. The V gene lost 2 bases and the J gene lost 8 bases, with 15 bases spanning the gap. This CDR3 is 14 amino acids long. The CDR3 bases are TGTGCCAGCAGCTTACACGGGGGGCAAGGGGGCTACACCTTC. Its translation is CASSLHGGQGGYTF.

This clonotype was seen ten or more times. V and J are TRBV5-1 and TRBJ2-7, with D unclear. Germline V gene data show CDR1 as SGHRS and CDR2 as YFSETQ. Trimming pared 2 bases from V and 4 bases from J, leaving 10 bases between. The CDR3 has 13 residues. CDR3 amino acids: CASSFPSGYEQYF. The CDR3 nucleotides are TGCGCCAGCAGCTTCCCTTCTGGGTACGAGCAGTACTTC.

This clonotype was observed at least ten times. This chain connects TRBV15 to TRBJ2-7, with TRBD2 matching 7 bases. Trimming took 5 bases from V and 9 from J; bases not matched to a gene: 4. This CDR3 comprises 11 residues. The germline V gene encodes CDR1 LNHNV and CDR2 YYDKDF (reference sequence). CDR3 loop: CATSPPGGQYF. The DNA for the CDR3 is TGTGCCACCAGCCCGCCGGGGGGGCAGTACTTC.

The sample holds many counts of this clonotype. This chain links TRBV6-2 or TRBV6-3 with TRBJ2-6; TRBD1 aligns across 7 bases. The CDR3 totals 14 residues. V gave up 11 bases and J gave up 0 bases; unmatched junction bases: 4. Looked up from germline, CDR1 is MNHEY and CDR2 is SVGEGT. CDR3 sequence: CAGGQVSGANVLTF. CDR3 DNA sequence: TGTGCCGGCGGACAGGTCTCTGGGGCCAACGTCCTGACTTTC.

This clonotype has a count of ten or more. The gene calls are TRBV6-1 and TRBJ2-2; tentatively, D is TRBD2 (6 bases). The CDR3 covers 15 residues. Looked up from germline, CDR1 is MNHNS and CDR2 is SASEGT. V dropped 6 bases and J dropped 1 base, with 12 bases sitting between them. The CDR3 DNA sequence: TGTGCCAGCAGAGCCGGGACTGTGAACACCGGGGAGCTGTTTTTT. Its protein product is CASRAGTVNTGELFF.

This clonotype has more than one count but fewer than ten. V and J are TRBV5-4 and TRBJ1-1; a possible D gene is TRBD1 (6 bases). Germline assignment: CDR1 SGHNT and CDR2 YYREEE (reference sequence). V lost 2 bases and J 2 bases, leaving 13 bases between the germline ends. The CDR3 is 15 amino acids. The CDR3 spells CASSLGQGPNTEAFF. The DNA of the CDR3 is TGTGCCAGCAGCTTAGGTCAGGGGCCTAACACTGAAGCTTTCTTT.

The J gene is TRBJ2-7, the V gene TRBV27, with D perhaps TRBD1 (6 bases). The ends were cut back, 3 bases at V and 1 base at J, with 16 bases in the middle. CDR1 is MNHEY, CDR2 SMNVEV, per germline (reference sequence). The CDR3 covers 16 residues. The CDR3 is CASSLAPGTTSYEQYF. In DNA form, the CDR3 reads TGTGCCAGCAGTTTGGCTCCAGGGACAACATCCTACGAGCAGTACTTC.

This clonotype was recorded at least ten times. The V call is TRBV5-1, the J call TRBJ1-2, with TRBD1 identical over 9 bases. V gave up 2 bases and J gave up 3 bases; unmatched junction bases: 11. CDR1 is SGHRS and CDR2 is YFSETQ in the germline V gene. This CDR3 has 17 residues. The CDR3 region has the DNA TGCGCCAGCAGCTTAAGAACCGGACAGGGGCGGGACTATGGCTACACCTTC. This sequence encodes CASSLRTGQGRDYGYTF.